The T cell receptor (beta chain) described here comes from a study of quantifying T cell responses using KT2 cells. Study summary: RNA was reverse transcribed with TCR alpha and beta constant-region primers. The second PCR was a qPCR stopped at a predetermined fluorescence threshold.

This clonotype was counted only a few times. KT2, a clone with a known TCR, was spiked into unfractionated PBMC. An oligo carrying a UMI was ligated to the cDNA 3' end. The first PCR ran 3 to 5 cycles with an equimolar RC1.1 and RC1.2 beta primer mix. MiXCR, applied by TCRdb to the UMI-ligation and nested PCR reads, yields one record per CDR3 protein. The data show over 55,000 distinct CDR3 sequences, approximately 13% seen once. In germline, CDR1 is GTSNPN, CDR2 SVGIG (reference sequence). This CDR3 contains 15 residues. Trimming at V came to 4 bases and at J to 5 bases, leaving 8 bases not matched to a gene.

The sample consisted of PBMCs spiked with cells of the T cell clone KT2. V gene TRBV30 combines with J gene TRBJ2-5, with TRBD1 identical over 12 bases. This TCR came from a human donor. The CDR3 DNA sequence: TGTGCCTGGACGACGGGACAGGGGGCTTGGGAGACCCAGTACTTC. Protein product: CAWTTGQGAWETQYF.